The 29 T cell receptor beta chains reported below all come from one sample, sequenced in a study of T-cell memory formation after mild COVID-19. TCRdb re-derived calls from the 5' RACE reads in MiXCR, one entry per CDR3 protein. The data hold 150,000 to 200,000 distinct CDR3 sequences, with roughly 12% observed a single time. Input material: PBMCs or a T cell subset sorted from them (not recorded which). The receptors stem from a man aged 18 to 30 who had mild COVID-19 (a few samples of this study predate the infection). Cell type and time point are not known.

This clonotype was counted only a few times. The chain couples TRBV5-6 to TRBJ2-3, with 9 bases lining up with TRBD2. There are 13 residues in the CDR3. Losses at the gene ends were 6 bases for V and 4 bases for J; bases not matched to a gene: 3. CDR1 is SGHDT, CDR2 YYEEEE, per germline. The chain's CDR3 is CASMVAGADTQYF. The CDR3, as DNA: TGTGCCAGCATGGTAGCGGGGGCAGATACGCAGTATTTT.

This clonotype was counted only a few times. The gene calls are TRBV20-1 and TRBJ2-7; D unresolved. Germline V gives CDR1 DFQATT, CDR2 SNEGSKA (reference sequence). The CDR3 contains 12 residues. Trimming removed 3 bases from V and 2 bases from J, with 8 bases in between. The CDR3 sequence: CSASGRAYEQYF. CDR3 coding DNA: TGCAGTGCTAGTGGTAGAGCCTACGAGCAGTACTTC.

The genes are TRBV5-6 and TRBJ2-7; perhaps TRBD2 as D (6 bases). This CDR3 has 13 amino acids. CDR1 is SGHDT, CDR2 YYEEEE, per germline. Trimming removed 4 bases at V and 3 bases at J, with 11 bases between. CDR3 protein: CASSTRGGYEQYF. CDR3 in DNA: TGTGCCAGCAGCACCCGGGGAGGCTACGAGCAGTACTTC. Complete variable domain (other parts from reference TRBV5-6 and TRBJ2-7): DAGVTQSPTHLIKTRGQQVTLRCSPKSGHDTVSWYQQALGQGPQFIFQYYEEEERQRGNFPDRFSGHQFPNYSSELNVNALLLGDSALYLCASSTRGGYEQYFGPGTRLTVT.

The CDR3 DNA follows: TGTGCCAGGACGGGTAATGGAAACACCATATATTTT. Translation gives CARTGNGNTIYF. The chain uses TRBV7-2 and TRBJ1-3; D is unresolved. The CDR3 covers 12 residues. The V gene's germline CDR1 is SGHTA and CDR2 FQGNSA. The V gene lost 9 bases and the J gene lost 3 bases, with 9 bases spanning the gap.

This clonotype was counted only a few times. The chain is built from TRBV3-2 and TRBJ1-1; whether TRBD1, the table's D call, matches the DNA was not checked. TRBV3-2 has pseudogene status. CDR3 length equals 16 residues. The CDR3 region is CASSQAAQGANTEAFF. The DNA of the CDR3 is TGTGCCAGCAGCCAAGCAGCACAGGGGGCGAACACTGAAGCTTTCTTT.

The chain couples TRBV5-1 to TRBJ2-1; 13 bases agree with TRBD2. The CDR3 length is 16 residues. After removal of 4 bases from V and 9 bases from J, the junction contained 10 bases not matched to a gene. Germline V gene data show CDR1 as SGHRS and CDR2 as YFSETQ. CDR3 in amino acids: CASSRITSGGAGEQFF. Here the CDR3 DNA reads TGCGCCAGCAGCCGGATTACTAGCGGGGGGGCTGGTGAGCAGTTCTTC.

This clonotype was seen a few times. This chain connects TRBV7-9 to TRBJ2-2; D is perhaps TRBD1 (6 bases). Trimming shortened V by 1 base and J by 5 bases, and 11 bases separated the two germline ends. The CDR3 covers 15 residues. Per germline, CDR1 SEHNR and CDR2 FQNEAQ (reference sequence). The CDR3 sequence is CASSLGQGSTGELFF. The CDR3 DNA reads as TGTGCCAGCAGCTTAGGGCAGGGGTCGACCGGGGAGCTGTTTTTT.

This clonotype was picked up many times. J is TRBJ2-7 and V is TRBV20-1; possible D gene TRBD1, 6 bases. The germline V and J ends were trimmed by 8 bases and 0 bases, with 14 bases remaining between them. The germline CDR1 and CDR2 sequences are DFQATT and SNEGSKA (reference sequence). The CDR3 runs to 13 residues. CDR3 in DNA: TGCAGTACCTTAGACAGGAGCTCCTACGAGCAGTACTTC. This translates into CSTLDRSSYEQYF.

This clonotype has only a few counts. The rearrangement links TRBV25-1 to TRBJ2-3; no clear D gene. CDR1 MGHDK and CDR2 SYGVNS come from the germline V gene. CDR3 size: 12 residues. V dropped 0 bases and J dropped 2 bases, with 0 bases sitting between them. This CDR3 is CASSEYTDTQYF. For the CDR3, the DNA is TGTGCCAGCAGTGAATACACAGATACGCAGTATTTT.

This sequence joins TRBV11-2 and TRBJ2-3; the D gene is possibly TRBD1 (5 bases). The germline V gene encodes CDR1 SGHAT and CDR2 FQNNGV. The CDR3 consists of 16 residues. V lost 3 bases to trimming and J lost 2 bases, with 15 bases between them. CDR3 DNA sequence: TGTGCCAGCAGCTTCCTTCAGGGAAGGGTCACAGATACGCAGTATTTT. Translating gives CASSFLQGRVTDTQYF.

The rearrangement uses TRBV12-3 or TRBV12-4 and TRBJ1-5; no definite D call. The CDR3 consists of 15 residues. V dropped 2 bases and J dropped 6 bases, with 14 bases sitting between them. In nucleotides, the CDR3 is TGTGCCAGCAGTTTAAGGGCAACTATTGTTCAGCCCCAGCATTTT. It encodes CASSLRATIVQPQHF.

The chain links TRBV9 to TRBJ1-2, with D uncertain. The CDR3 is 15 residues long. The germline V gene has CDR1 SGDLS and CDR2 YYNGEE. The V end lost 3 bases, the J end lost 4 bases, and 16 bases lay between the germline ends. The CDR3 DNA follows: TGTGCCAGCAGCGCCGCGCCGTCACCCTCCTATGGCTACACCTTC. Encoded protein: CASSAAPSPSYGYTF. The variable domain in full, completed from reference TRBV9 and TRBJ1-2, reads DSGVTQTPKHLITATGQRVTLRCSPRSGDLSVYWYQQSLDQGLQFLIQYYNGEERAKGNILERFSAQQFPDLHSELNLSSLELGDSALYFCASSAAPSPSYGYTFGSGTRLTVV.

The chain combines TRBV20-1 with TRBJ1-5; TRBD1 is a possible D gene (5 bases). CDR3 length equals 14 residues. V dropped 6 bases and J dropped 5 bases, with 17 bases sitting between them. CDR1 and CDR2 from the germline V gene are DFQATT and SNEGSKA (reference sequence). The CDR3 region is CSAWGRGDYQPQHF. The DNA for the CDR3 is TGCAGTGCCTGGGGACGGGGAGACTATCAGCCCCAGCATTTT.

This clonotype has at least ten counts. The chain uses TRBV11-2 and TRBJ2-5; perhaps TRBD1 as D (6 bases). Germline loops: CDR1 SGHAT, CDR2 FQNNGV. The V gene lost 8 bases and the J gene lost 5 bases, with 15 bases spanning the gap. The CDR3 contains 13 residues. CDR3 residues: CASSRGGLETQYF. The CDR3 nucleotides are TGTGCCAGCTCACGTGGGGGCCTGGAGACCCAGTACTTC.

This clonotype showed up just a few times. V gene TRBV7-6 combines with J gene TRBJ2-5, with a possible D match to TRBD2 (5 bases). This CDR3 contains 17 residues. With 0 bases removed from V and 0 bases from J, the gap between germline ends came to 14 bases. Germline lookup yields CDR1 SGHVS and CDR2 FNYEAQ. In nucleotides, the CDR3 is TGTGCCAGCAGCTTAGCTTACGGACTCATGTACCAAGAGACCCAGTACTTC. Its translation is CASSLAYGLMYQETQYF.

In its sample, this clonotype was seen many times. This chain links TRBV25-1 with TRBJ2-7; D not resolved. V gave up 1 base and J gave up 4 bases, with 11 bases separating them. In germline, CDR1 is MGHDK, CDR2 SYGVNS. The CDR3 spans 14 residues. The CDR3 DNA sequence: TGTGCCAGCAGTGAATCGGATTGGCGTTACGAGCAGTACTTC. This encodes CASSESDWRYEQYF.

This clonotype was seen a few times. The chain carries TRBV18 and TRBJ2-1; 14 nucleotides match TRBD2. The CDR3 covers 15 residues. V was clipped by 3 bases and J by 12 bases; unmatched bases: 7. CDR1 and CDR2 (germline): KGHSH, LQKENI. The CDR3 loop reads CASSPTTSGGAGQFF. The CDR3, as DNA: TGTGCCAGCTCACCTACGACTAGCGGGGGGGCCGGGCAGTTCTTC.

The chain recombines TRBV6-2 or TRBV6-3 with TRBJ1-5, with 8 nucleotides matching TRBD1. Trimming at V came to 5 bases and at J to 6 bases, leaving 6 bases not matched to a gene. Germline CDR1 and CDR2: MNHEY and SVGEGT. This CDR3 has 14 residues. CDR3 in DNA: TGTGCCAGCAGTACCCAGGGGGCGAGTCAGCCCCAGCATTTT. The encoded protein is CASSTQGASQPQHF.

The table lists this clonotype with many counts. The chain uses TRBV7-9 and TRBJ1-5, with D maybe TRBD1 (6 bases). Trimming left V 1 base short and J 0 bases short, with 13 bases between. Germline loops: CDR1 SEHNR, CDR2 FQNEAQ (reference sequence). CDR3 length equals 17 residues. CDR3 loop: CASSLGYRDYSNQPQHF. The CDR3 nucleotides are TGTGCCAGCAGCTTAGGATACAGGGATTATAGCAATCAGCCCCAGCATTTT.

This clonotype was seen many times. J is TRBJ1-1 and V is TRBV5-1, with D possibly matching TRBD1 (6 bases). The CDR3 has 14 residues. Trimming stripped 4 bases from V and 4 bases from J, with 14 bases between. The germline V gene has CDR1 SGHRS and CDR2 YFSETQ. CDR3 sequence: CASSIQGGGTEAFF. CDR3 in DNA: TGCGCCAGCAGCATACAGGGAGGCGGCACTGAAGCTTTCTTT.

J is TRBJ1-1 and V is TRBV4-3; perhaps TRBD1 as D (5 bases). This CDR3 comprises 16 residues. Trimming pared 0 bases from V and 0 bases from J, leaving 11 bases between. CDR1 LGHNA and CDR2 YSLEER come from the germline V gene. The CDR3 DNA reads as TGCGCCAGCAGCCAAGATTTCGGGGGAGTGAACACTGAAGCTTTCTTT. Translated: CASSQDFGGVNTEAFF.

This clonotype was observed a handful of times. This rearrangement joins TRBV7-9 to TRBJ1-1; no clear D. V lost 7 bases to trimming and J lost 1 base, with 13 bases between them. This CDR3 is 14 amino acids long. Germline CDR1 reads SEHNR; CDR2 reads FQNEAQ (reference sequence). The CDR3 spells CASTPFPPNTEAFF. The CDR3 DNA follows: TGTGCCAGCACCCCATTCCCCCCGAACACTGAAGCTTTCTTT. The full variable domain, its missing parts supplied by reference TRBV7-9 and TRBJ1-1, is DTGVSQNPRHKITKRGQNVTFRCDPISEHNRLYWYRQTLGQGPEFLTYFQNEAQLEKSRLLSDRFSAERPKGSFSTLEIQRTEQGDSAMYLCASTPFPPNTEAFFGQGTRLTVV.

The rearrangement links TRBV20-1 to TRBJ2-1; D might be TRBD2 (6 bases). This CDR3 has 12 amino acids. Germline V CDR1 and CDR2: DFQATT, SNEGSKA (reference sequence). CDR3 in amino acids: CSRGKEYNEQFF. CDR3 DNA: TGCAGCCGGGGGAAAGAGTACAATGAGCAGTTCTTC.

Note on this clonotype: Its ends do not fully match the called genes, so a read error is possible. The V and J genes are TRBV18 and TRBJ1-4, with unresolved D. This CDR3 comprises 13 residues. CDR1 and CDR2 from the germline V gene are KGHSH and LQKENI. The CDR3 protein is CASSPPRQTKLIF. The CDR3 DNA sequence: TGTGCCAGCTCACCACCGCGTCAGACGAAACTGATTTTT.

The chain is built from TRBV7-2 and TRBJ2-3, with TRBD2 identical over 14 bases. This CDR3 is 14 amino acids long. Germline V CDR1 and CDR2: SGHTA, FQGNSA. The V segment lost 7 bases and the J segment 11 bases; nucleotides outside the gene matches: 8. CDR3: CASIPGTSGGKQYF. The CDR3 DNA reads as TGTGCCAGCATCCCTGGGACTAGCGGGGGCAAGCAGTATTTT.

This sequence joins TRBV5-1 and TRBJ2-7; D is ambiguous. Germline CDR1 and CDR2: SGHRS and YFSETQ. Trimming removed 1 base at V and 4 bases at J, with 6 bases between. The CDR3 consists of 12 residues. The CDR3 loop reads CASSLSRYEQYV. The CDR3 nucleotides read TGCGCCAGCAGCTTGTCCCGGTACGAGCAGTACGTC.

At least ten counts were recorded for this clonotype. V is TRBV2 and J is TRBJ2-1, with 7 nucleotides matching TRBD1. V was pared by 5 bases and J by 8 bases, with 9 bases of the junction left unmatched. The germline V gene encodes CDR1 SNHLY and CDR2 FYNNEI. The CDR3 extends over 14 amino acids. The chain's CDR3 is CASSQDNRGHEQFF. The CDR3 DNA is TGTGCCAGCAGTCAGGATAACAGGGGTCATGAGCAGTTCTTC.

There are a few counts of this clonotype. This chain joins TRBV5-1 and TRBJ1-6, with TRBD1 matching over 8 bases. The junction had 2 bases not matched to a gene; V was cut back by 0 bases and J by 9 bases. There are 14 residues in the CDR3. In germline, CDR1 is SGHRS, CDR2 YFSETQ. For the CDR3, the DNA is TGCGCCAGCAGCTTGGACACAGGGGGTTCACCCCTCCACTTT. It yields the protein CASSLDTGGSPLHF.

This sequence joins TRBV6-6 and TRBJ1-4, with a tentative D call TRBD1 (5 bases). The V end lost 6 bases, the J end lost 2 bases, and 13 bases lay between the germline ends. This CDR3 contains 15 residues. Germline-derived CDR1 and CDR2 are MNHNY and SVGAGI (reference sequence). The CDR3 region is CASSYQGGTNEKLFF. DNA for the CDR3: TGTGCCAGCAGCTACCAGGGTGGCACTAATGAAAAACTGTTTTTT.